These T cell receptor beta chains were read from a single sample in a study of CD8+ T cells in alopecia areata. Sequenced by immunoSEQ multiplex PCR; TCRdb stores in-frame clones only, minus some. The repertoire holds some 220,000 clones, with approximately 57% as singletons. This specimen was CD4+ T cells sorted from blood, taken at week 4, from a patient treated with tofacitinib. The receptors shown here come from a human donor with alopecia areata. Each CDR3 is given with its conserved first and last residue. A D gene is named only where the DNA matches it firmly. Rows may omit the clone size; those that give it use once, few, many or a size class.

-	TRBV15	-	TRBJ1-5	TGTGCCACCAGCGGGGAGGGGCAGGGTAGTCAGCCCCAGCATTTT	CATSGEGQGSQPQHF
-	TRBV4-2	-	TRBJ2-3	TGTGCCAGCAGCCAAGAAGGGGGGGGCGGCGATACGCAGTATTTT	CASSQEGGGGDTQYF
-	TRBV29-1	-	TRBJ1-2	TGCAGCATTCAAACCCCCACGGGGCCAATTTATGGCTACACCTTC	CSIQTPTGPIYGYTF
-	TRBV9	-	TRBJ1-2	TGTGCCAGCAGCGTCGGGACTAACTATGGCTACACCTTC	CASSVGTNYGYTF
-	TRBV7-2	many	TRBJ1-2	TGTGCCAGCAGCTTAGGAGGTGTGGGTGACTGGAGGGGCTACACCTTC	CASSLGGVGDWRGYTF
-	TRBV4-3	-	TRBJ1-2	TGCGCCAGCAGCCAAGATCTTAAAATAGGTGGCTACACCTTC	CASSQDLKIGGYTF
-	TRBV19	few	TRBJ2-2	TGTGCCAGTGGTCTCACCGGAAACACCGGGGAGCTGTTTTTT	CASGLTGNTGELFF
TRBD2	TRBV9	-	TRBJ2-5	TGTGCCAGCAGCGTAGTAGGAACTAGCGAGGCAGAGACCCAGTACTTC	CASSVVGTSEAETQYF
-	TRBV23-1	-	TRBJ1-4	TGCGCCAGCAGTCAATCGGACTCCAGGGACGGTGAAAAACTGTTTTTT	CASSQSDSRDGEKLFF
-	TRBV9	-	TRBJ2-5	TGTGCCAGCAGCGTTAGTACCCGGGGGATGGAGACCCAGTACTTC	CASSVSTRGMETQYF
-	TRBV7-6	-	TRBJ2-7	TGTGCCAGCAGTTCCAGCGTGGGGCCTTCCTACGAGCAGTACTTC	CASSSSVGPSYEQYF
TRBD1	TRBV23-1	-	TRBJ1-2	TGCGCCAGCAGTCCCAAATGTGACAGGGACTATGGCTACACCTTC	CASSPKCDRDYGYTF
-	TRBV15	few	TRBJ1-1	TGTGCCACCAGCAGCCGGGACATTCCGGCTGGCGCTTTCTTT	CATSSRDIPAGAFF
-	TRBV23-1	-	TRBJ2-3	TGCGCCAGCAGTCCCTCCAACACAGATACGCAGTATTTT	CASSPSNTDTQYF
TRBD1	TRBV7-2	many	TRBJ1-1	TGTGCCAGCAGCTTACTCCCGCCAGGGGGAGGGACTGAAGCTTTCTTT	CASSLLPPGGGTEAFF
-	TRBV25-1	-	TRBJ2-1	TGTGCCAGCTCCCAATGGAACAATGAGCAGTTCTTC	CASSQWNNEQFF
-	TRBV28	-	TRBJ2-7	TGTGCCAGCAGTTTATTCGGGGGCCTTTCCTACGAGCAGTACTTC	CASSLFGGLSYEQYF
-	TRBV9	-	TRBJ2-5	TGTGCCAGCAGCGTAGCAAGTTGGGTGGAGAACTCCCAAGAGACCCAGTACTTC	CASSVASWVENSQETQYF
-	TRBV6-1	-	TRBJ1-2	TGTGCCAGCAGTCATGGCCCCACCCGGAATGGCTACACCTTC	CASSHGPTRNGYTF
-	TRBV29-1	-	TRBJ1-2	TGCAGCGTTGAATTCCGGGACGAAAAGTCGGGGTCTGGCTACACCTTC	CSVEFRDEKSGSGYTF
TRBD1	TRBV29-1	-	TRBJ1-1	TGCAGCGTTGGTACAGGGGTCGCTTTCTTT	CSVGTGVAFF
TRBD1	TRBV2	-	TRBJ2-2	TGTGCCAGCAGCAAGGACAGGGTGCTCACCGGGGAGCTGTTTTTT	CASSKDRVLTGELFF
-	TRBV7-9	-	TRBJ2-7	TGTGCCAGCCGTCAGGGGGGCGCGGGTTCCTACGAGCAGTACTTC	CASRQGGAGSYEQYF
TRBD1	TRBV19	-	TRBJ1-5	TGTGCCAGTAGCTCAGGGGGCGCGAGCAATCAGCCCCAGCATTTT	CASSSGGASNQPQHF
-	TRBV6-6	few	TRBJ1-2	TGTGCCAGCTATGTAGAGGGCCTCTATGGCTACACCTTC	CASYVEGLYGYTF
-	TRBV2	-	TRBJ1-2	TGTGCCAGCAGGGCAGATAACTATGGCTACACCTTC	CASRADNYGYTF
TRBD1	TRBV18	many	TRBJ2-1	TGTGCCAGCTCACCACGGGACAGGGCAAGTGAGCAGTTCTTC	CASSPRDRASEQFF
TRBD1	TRBV7-2	-	TRBJ1-2	TGTGCCAGCAGCGCCCCCGGGACAGGGGGCTATGGCTACACCTTC	CASSAPGTGGYGYTF
TRBD1	TRBV4-3	once	TRBJ1-5	TGCGCCAGCAGCCAGGACAGGGCTCGGGGCAATCAGCCCCAGCATTTT	CASSQDRARGNQPQHF
-	TRBV29-1	-	TRBJ2-3	TGCAGCGTAGCCTTCACAGATACGCAGTATTTT	CSVAFTDTQYF
TRBD1	TRBV11-2	-	TRBJ1-2	TGTGCCAGCAGCCCACCGGGACAGTCCTATGGCTACACCTTC	CASSPPGQSYGYTF
-	TRBV10-3	-	TRBJ1-5	TGTGCCAATGGTCGACAGAAAGATCAGCCCCAGCATTTT	CANGRQKDQPQHF
-	TRBV30	few	TRBJ1-5	TGTGCCTGGAACGAGAAGTACAGCAACAATCAGCCCCAGCATTTT	CAWNEKYSNNQPQHF
-	TRBV13	-	TRBJ1-2	TGTGCCAGCAGCCGGGCTGCGTCGATCTATGGCTACACCTTC	CASSRAASIYGYTF
-	TRBV5-1	-	TRBJ2-7	TGCGCCAGCAGCCCACCGGACGGAATACAGTACTTC	CASSPPDGIQYF
-	TRBV7-2	-	TRBJ1-6	TGTGCCAGCAGCTTAGGTCTGGGGCAGGGCATGCCCCTCCACTTT	CASSLGLGQGMPLHF
-	TRBV14	few	TRBJ2-5	TGTGCCAGCAGTCCTAGGGGGTACCAAGAGACCCAGTACTTC	CASSPRGYQETQYF
-	TRBV29-1	few	TRBJ2-5	TGCAGCGTGATTAGGCACGGGGTCCAAGAGACCCAGTACTTC	CSVIRHGVQETQYF
TRBD2	TRBV6-6	many	TRBJ2-1	TGTGCCAGCAGTTACCTGGCGGGGGGGAGGGTCAATGAGCAGTTCTTC	CASSYLAGGRVNEQFF
-	TRBV29-1	-	TRBJ2-3	TGCAGCGTTGATCCAGGGATCGGCACAGATACGCAGTATTTT	CSVDPGIGTDTQYF
-	TRBV20-1	-	TRBJ2-7	TGCAGTGCTAGCGACAAACAGCAGTACTTC	CSASDKQQYF
-	TRBV29-1	few	TRBJ1-2	TGCAGCGTTCATTCCTTGAACTATGGCTACACCTTC	CSVHSLNYGYTF
-	TRBV6-5	-	TRBJ2-7	TGTGCCAGCAGTTACCAAAGTCCCCAGGCTTCCTACGAGCAGTACTTC	CASSYQSPQASYEQYF
TRBD2	TRBV29-1	-	TRBJ2-3	TGCAGCGTTGAAGGGGGCGGGGGAGCAGATACGCAGTATTTT	CSVEGGGGADTQYF
-	TRBV30	-	TRBJ1-5	TGTGCTTGGTCAGGAGGGGACAATCAGCCCCAGCATTTT	CAWSGGDNQPQHF
TRBD1	TRBV18	-	TRBJ2-7	TGTGCCAGCTCACCTGGACAGGGTGTTTACGAGCAGTACTTC	CASSPGQGVYEQYF
TRBD1	TRBV4-1	-	TRBJ1-2	TGCGCCAGCAGCCAAGATATAGGGGACAGCGATAACTATGGCTACACCTTC	CASSQDIGDSDNYGYTF
-	TRBV27	-	TRBJ1-5	TGTGCCAGCAGTTTACGTCTGGATGGTCGGGATTTGGGACCCCAGCATTTT	CASSLRLDGRDLGPQHF
TRBD2	TRBV10-3	-	TRBJ2-3	TGTGCCATCAGTGAGTTAGCGGGGAGTGGAGATACGCAGTATTTT	CAISELAGSGDTQYF
-	TRBV14	-	TRBJ2-2	TGTGCCAGCAGCCAAGGGGGTAGCGGCGCCGGATGGCACACCGGGGAGCTGTTTTTT	CASSQGGSGAGWHTGELFF
TRBD2	TRBV27	-	TRBJ2-3	TGTGCCAGCAGTTCGACTAGCGTCACAGATACGCAGTATTTT	CASSSTSVTDTQYF
TRBD1	TRBV9	-	TRBJ2-6	TGTGCCAGCAGCCTGGGGACAGGGGATTGGGCCAACGTCCTGACTTTC	CASSLGTGDWANVLTF
-	TRBV25-1	-	TRBJ2-7	TGTGCCAGCAGTGATGCAGGGTACGAGCAGTACTTC	CASSDAGYEQYF